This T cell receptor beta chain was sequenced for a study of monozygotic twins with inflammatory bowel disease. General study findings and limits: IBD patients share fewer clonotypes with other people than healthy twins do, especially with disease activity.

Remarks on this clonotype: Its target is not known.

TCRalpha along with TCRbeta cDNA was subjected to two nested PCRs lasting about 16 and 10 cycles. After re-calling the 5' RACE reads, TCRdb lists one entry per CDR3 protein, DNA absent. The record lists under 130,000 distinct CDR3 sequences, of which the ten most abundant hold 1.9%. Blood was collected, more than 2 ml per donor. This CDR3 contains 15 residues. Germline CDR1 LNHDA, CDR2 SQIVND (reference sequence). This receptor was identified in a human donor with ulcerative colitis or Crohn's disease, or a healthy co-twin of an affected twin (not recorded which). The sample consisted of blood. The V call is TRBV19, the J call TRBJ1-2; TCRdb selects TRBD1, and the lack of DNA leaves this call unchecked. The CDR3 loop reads CASSTRDRNNYGYTF.